This record concerns one T cell receptor beta chain sequence. This entry comes from a study of blood T cell repertoires in COVID-19. About the study: The analysed material was cDNA or gDNA that came from T cells, B-cell-depleted T cells, or PBMCs.

Assay used: immunoSEQ multiplex PCR; TCRdb lists only in-frame clones, some missing. The sample has some 330,000 clones, over 85% seen once. CDR3 length: 12 amino acids. CDR1 SQVTM and CDR2 ANQGSEA come from the germline V gene. The V gene lost 6 bases and the J gene lost 1 base, with 9 bases spanning the gap. The rearrangement uses TRBV29-1 and TRBJ1-1; D is unclear. The specimen was peripheral blood. This clonotype was sampled from a woman in her twenties or thirties with COVID-19, enrolled during active disease. The chain's CDR3 is CSVEHQNTEAFF. Written as DNA, the CDR3 is TGCAGCGTGGAACATCAGAACACTGAAGCTTTCTTT.